The rows below give T cell receptor beta chains drawn from one sample of a study of T cell repertoires in cytomegalovirus infection. Each CDR3 protein is one row after TCRdb ran MiXCR on the reads. The table records fewer than 80,000 distinct CDR3 sequences, roughly 3.7% of them present only once. The material sequenced was PBMCs. These TCRs come from a human donor in good health (CMV status not recorded). Some clones in this sample may be carry-over from other donors' samples. Both conserved end residues are part of each CDR3. A D gene is named only where the DNA matches it firmly. Each size is once, few, many, or a class for an expanded clone.

TRBD1	TRBV27	many	TRBJ1-2	CASSFSGGDGYTF	TGTGCCAGCAGTTTCTCAGGGGGCGATGGCTACACCTTC
NA	TRBV4-3	many	TRBJ1-1	CASSQGYPGRTTEAFF	TGCGCCAGCAGCCAAGGATATCCGGGTCGGACCACTGAAGCTTTCTTT
NA	TRBV20-1	many	TRBJ2-7	CSARVGRGAYEQYF	TGCAGTGCTAGAGTCGGCAGGGGGGCCTACGAGCAGTACTTC
NA	TRBV20-1	many	TRBJ2-3	CSARDISSTDTQYF	TGCAGTGCTAGAGACATCTCTAGCACAGATACGCAGTATTTT
TRBD1	TRBV28	many	TRBJ2-1	CASSPGTAYNEQFF	TGTGCCAGCAGCCCCGGGACAGCATACAATGAGCAGTTCTTC
TRBD1	TRBV12-3/TRBV12-4	many	TRBJ1-1	CASRRTGGWTEAFF	TGTGCCAGCAGACGGACAGGGGGATGGACTGAAGCTTTCTTT
NA	TRBV6-5	many	TRBJ1-5	CASSDLVSNQPQHF	TGTGCCAGCAGTGACTTAGTTAGCAATCAGCCCCAGCATTTT
TRBD1	TRBV7-2	many	TRBJ1-2	CASSTGQGVFNYGYTF	TGTGCCAGCAGCACCGGACAGGGGGTCTTTAACTATGGCTACACCTTC
NA	TRBV7-6	many	TRBJ1-1	CASSSTAGQTEAFF	TGTGCCAGCAGCTCGACGGCAGGGCAAACTGAAGCTTTCTTT
NA	TRBV28	many	TRBJ1-2	CASRDTSYTF	TGTGCCAGCAGGGATACGAGCTACACCTTC
NA	TRBV28	many	TRBJ1-2	CASSSLRDGPRYGYTF	TGTGCCAGCAGTTCCCTAAGGGACGGACCAAGATATGGCTACACCTTC